The clone carrying this T cell receptor beta chain appeared many times. These data originate in a study of early T cells in non-severe SARS-CoV-2 infection. Molecules of cDNA were individually given unique molecular identifiers that were attached to them. TCRdb ran MiXCR on the 5' RACE reads and lists one entry per CDR3 protein. The sample carries approximately 70,000 distinct CDR3 sequences, roughly an eighth recorded once. The CDR3 is 18 residues long. The V gene end was trimmed by 7 bases and the J gene end by 0 bases; junction bases not matched to a gene: 16. CDR1 is MNHEY, CDR2 SMNVEV, per germline (reference sequence).

The sequencing used whole blood, collected at baseline. This TCR was sampled from an adult who was a healthcare worker with PCR-confirmed SARS-CoV-2 infection or an uninfected control (not recorded which). The donor label of this sample is uncertain. The chain is built from TRBV27 and TRBJ2-7, with TRBD2 identical over 9 bases. In nucleotides, the CDR3 is TGTGCCAGCACCCCCCGTATTAGCGGGGGATCTGCCTCCTACGAGCAGTACTTC. Translating gives CASTPRISGGSASYEQYF.